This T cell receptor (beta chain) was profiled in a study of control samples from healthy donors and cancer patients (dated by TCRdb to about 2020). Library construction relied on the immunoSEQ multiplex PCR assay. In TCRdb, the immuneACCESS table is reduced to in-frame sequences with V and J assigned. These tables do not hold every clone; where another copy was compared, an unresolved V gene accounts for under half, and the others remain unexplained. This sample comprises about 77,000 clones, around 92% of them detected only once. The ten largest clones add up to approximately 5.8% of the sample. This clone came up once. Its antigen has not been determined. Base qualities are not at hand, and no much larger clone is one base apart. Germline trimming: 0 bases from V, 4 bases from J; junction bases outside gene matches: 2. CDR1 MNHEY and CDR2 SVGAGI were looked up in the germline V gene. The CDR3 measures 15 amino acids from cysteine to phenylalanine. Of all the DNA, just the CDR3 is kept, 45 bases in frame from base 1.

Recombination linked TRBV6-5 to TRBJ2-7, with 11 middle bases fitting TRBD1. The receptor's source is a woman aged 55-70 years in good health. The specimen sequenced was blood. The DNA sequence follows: TGTGCCAGCAGTTACTCGGGGACAGGGGGGTACGAGCAGTACTTC. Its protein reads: CASSYSGTGGYEQYF.